This TCR beta chain was documented in a study of control samples from healthy donors and cancer patients. Generated by immunoSEQ multiplex PCR, the TCRdb table keeps only in-frame clones and is missing some. The sample consists of fewer than 200,000 clones, just under 95% of them appearing once. V lost 4 bases and J lost 7; bases outside the gene matches: 8. Germline V gene lookup returns CDR1 SGHNT and CDR2 YYREEE (reference sequence). This CDR3 spans 15 amino acids. Sequencing was carried out using blood. The chain employs TRBV5-4 and TRBJ2-1; the match to TRBD1 covers 10 bases. The receptor was derived from a woman in her sixties in good health. CDR3 loop: CASSRGGQGMNEQFF. The CDR3 nucleotides read TGTGCCAGCAGCCGAGGGGGACAGGGGATGAATGAGCAGTTCTTC.